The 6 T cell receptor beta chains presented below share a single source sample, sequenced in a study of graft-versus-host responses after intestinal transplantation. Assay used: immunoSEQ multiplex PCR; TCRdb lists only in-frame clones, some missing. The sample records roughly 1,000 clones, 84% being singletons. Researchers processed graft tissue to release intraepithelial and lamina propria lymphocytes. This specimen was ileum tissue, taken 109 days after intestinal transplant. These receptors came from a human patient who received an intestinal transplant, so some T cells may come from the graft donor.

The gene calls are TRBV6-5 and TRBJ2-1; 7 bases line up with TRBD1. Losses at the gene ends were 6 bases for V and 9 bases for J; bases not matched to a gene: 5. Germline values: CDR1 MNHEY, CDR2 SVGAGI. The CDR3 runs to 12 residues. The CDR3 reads CASSLDRAEQFF. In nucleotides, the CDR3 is TGTGCCAGCAGCCTTGACAGGGCTGAGCAGTTCTTC.

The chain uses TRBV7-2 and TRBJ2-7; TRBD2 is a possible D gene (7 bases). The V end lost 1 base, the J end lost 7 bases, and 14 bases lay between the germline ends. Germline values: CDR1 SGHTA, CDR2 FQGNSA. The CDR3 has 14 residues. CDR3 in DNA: TGTGCCAGCAGCTTAGAGGGGGGAGGGCGTGAGCAGTACTTC. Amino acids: CASSLEGGGREQYF.

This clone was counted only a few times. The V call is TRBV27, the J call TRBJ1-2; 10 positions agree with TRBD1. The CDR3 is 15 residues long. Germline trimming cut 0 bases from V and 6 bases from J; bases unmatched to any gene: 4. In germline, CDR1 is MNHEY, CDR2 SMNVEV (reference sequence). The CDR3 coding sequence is TGTGCCAGCAGTTTATCGGGACAGGGGCTCCATGGCTACACCTTC. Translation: CASSLSGQGLHGYTF.

CDR3 bases: TGTGCCAGCAGCTACAGTGGGGGGAGGGGCTACGAGCAGTACTTC. It translates to CASSYSGGRGYEQYF. The V call is TRBV5-8, the J call TRBJ2-7, with 7 bases fitting TRBD2. The CDR3 runs 15 residues. V gave up 3 bases and J gave up 3 bases; unmatched junction bases: 9. Germline V gene lookup returns CDR1 SGHTS and CDR2 YDEGEE. The full variable domain, in which reference TRBV5-8 and TRBJ2-7 provide the parts outside the CDR3, is EAGVTQSPTHLIKTRGQQATLRCSPISGHTSVYWYQQALGLGLQFLLWYDEGEERNRGNFPPRFSGRQFPNYSSELNVNALELEDSALYLCASSYSGGRGYEQYFGPGTRLTVT.

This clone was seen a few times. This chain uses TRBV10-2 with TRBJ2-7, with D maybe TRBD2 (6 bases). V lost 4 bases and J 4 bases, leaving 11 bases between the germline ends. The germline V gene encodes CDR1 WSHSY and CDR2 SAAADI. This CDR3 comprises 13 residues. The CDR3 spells CASSAGDAYEQYF. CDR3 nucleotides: TGCGCCAGCAGTGCGGGAGATGCGTACGAGCAGTACTTC.

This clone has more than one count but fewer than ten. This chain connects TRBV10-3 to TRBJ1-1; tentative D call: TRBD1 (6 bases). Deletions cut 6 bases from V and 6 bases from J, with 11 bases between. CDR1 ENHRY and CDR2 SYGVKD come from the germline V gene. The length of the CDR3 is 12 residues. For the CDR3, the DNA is TGTGCCATCAGGGGCCGGGGGCCTGAAGCTTTCTTT. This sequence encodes CAIRGRGPEAFF.